This TCR beta chain was found in a study of blood T cell repertoires in COVID-19. Assay used: immunoSEQ multiplex PCR; TCRdb lists only in-frame clones, some missing. The table has 200,000 to 250,000 clones, approximately 83% seen once. Germline values: CDR1 SGDLS, CDR2 YYNGEE. The CDR3 loop spans 15 amino acids. Trimming pared 4 bases from V and 5 bases from J, leaving 19 bases between. This TCR was sampled from a woman in her thirties with COVID-19, enrolled during active disease. The chain has TRBV9 and TRBJ2-7; D may be TRBD1 (6 bases). Sequencing was done on a sample of peripheral blood. The chain's CDR3 is CASSLGRGGGDEQYF. The CDR3 DNA sequence: TGTGCCAGCAGCCTAGGGAGAGGGGGTGGCGACGAGCAGTACTTC.